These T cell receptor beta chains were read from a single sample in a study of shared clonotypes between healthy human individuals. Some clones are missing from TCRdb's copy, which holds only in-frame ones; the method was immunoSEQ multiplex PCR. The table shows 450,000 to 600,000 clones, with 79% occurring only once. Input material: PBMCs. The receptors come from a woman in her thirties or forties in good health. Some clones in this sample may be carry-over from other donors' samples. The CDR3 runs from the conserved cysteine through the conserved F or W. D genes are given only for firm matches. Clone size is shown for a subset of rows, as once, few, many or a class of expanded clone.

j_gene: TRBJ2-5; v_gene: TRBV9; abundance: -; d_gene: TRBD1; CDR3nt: TGTGCCAGCAGCGTAGGGGTCAGGGGGACGGCGAGGGGAGAGACCCAGTACTTC; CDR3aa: CASSVGVRGTARGETQYF
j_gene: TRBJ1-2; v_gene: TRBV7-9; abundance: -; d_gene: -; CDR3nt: TGTGCCAGCAGCTTAGCGGGTGGGGACGGTGGCTACACCTTC; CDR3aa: CASSLAGGDGGYTF
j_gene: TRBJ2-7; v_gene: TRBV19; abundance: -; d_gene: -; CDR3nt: TGTGCCAGTAGTCTAAATCCAGGGGCCTACGAGCAGTACTTC; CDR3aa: CASSLNPGAYEQYF
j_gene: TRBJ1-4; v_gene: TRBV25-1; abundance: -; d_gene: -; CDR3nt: TGTGCCAGCAGTGAATTTGGGGGAACTACTAATGAAAAACTGTTTTTT; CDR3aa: CASSEFGGTTNEKLFF
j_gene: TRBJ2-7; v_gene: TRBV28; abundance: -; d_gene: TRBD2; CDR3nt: TGTGCCGCCACGAGCGGGGGTAAAGTTTACGAGCAGTACTTC; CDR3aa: CAATSGGKVYEQYF
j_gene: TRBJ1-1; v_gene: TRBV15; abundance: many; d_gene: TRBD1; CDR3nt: TGTGCCACCAGCAGAGATCGGGGACAGGGGGCAACTGAAGCTTTCTTT; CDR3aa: CATSRDRGQGATEAFF
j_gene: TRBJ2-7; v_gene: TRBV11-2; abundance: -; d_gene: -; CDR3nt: TGTGCCAGCAGCTTAGTCAGGGATCAGTACTTC; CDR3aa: CASSLVRDQYF
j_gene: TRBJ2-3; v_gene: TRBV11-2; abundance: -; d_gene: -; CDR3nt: TGTGCCAGCAGCTTGGTCCGGACAGATACGCAGTATTTT; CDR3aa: CASSLVRTDTQYF
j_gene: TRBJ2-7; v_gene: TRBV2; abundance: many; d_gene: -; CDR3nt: TGTGCCAGCAGTGACGTGTTCTCCTACGAGCAGTACTTC; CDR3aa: CASSDVFSYEQYF
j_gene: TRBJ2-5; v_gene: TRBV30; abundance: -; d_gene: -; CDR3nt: TGTGCCTGGAACCGGGACGCGCAAGAGACCCAGTACTTC; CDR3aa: CAWNRDAQETQYF
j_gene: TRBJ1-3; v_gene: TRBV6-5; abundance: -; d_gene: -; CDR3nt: TGTGCCAGCAGTTCCACCAGGGAGGGAAACACCATATATTTT; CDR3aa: CASSSTREGNTIYF
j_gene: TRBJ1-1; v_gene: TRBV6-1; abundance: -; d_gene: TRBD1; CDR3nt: TGTGCCAGCGGCGACAGGGTAACCGAAGCTTTCTTT; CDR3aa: CASGDRVTEAFF
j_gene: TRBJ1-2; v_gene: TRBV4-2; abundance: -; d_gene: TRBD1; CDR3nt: TGTGCCAGCAGCCGCGGACAGGGGGCGGGGTATGGCTACACCTTC; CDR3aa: CASSRGQGAGYGYTF
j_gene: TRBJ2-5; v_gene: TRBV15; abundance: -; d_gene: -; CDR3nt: TGTGCCACCAGCAGAGATCAGGGACAAGAGACCCAGTACTTC; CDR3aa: CATSRDQGQETQYF
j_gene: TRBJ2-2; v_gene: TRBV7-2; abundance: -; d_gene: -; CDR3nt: TGTGCCAGCAGCTTACGACAGACGAACACCGGGGAGCTGTTTTTT; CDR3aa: CASSLRQTNTGELFF
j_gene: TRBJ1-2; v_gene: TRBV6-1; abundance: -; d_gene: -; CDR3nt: TGTGCCAGCAGTGAGCAGGGTAACTATGGCTACACCTTC; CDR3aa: CASSEQGNYGYTF
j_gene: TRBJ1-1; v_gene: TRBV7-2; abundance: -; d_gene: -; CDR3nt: TGTGCCAGCAGTCCGGGACGGTTCAACACTGAAGCTTTCTTT; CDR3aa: CASSPGRFNTEAFF
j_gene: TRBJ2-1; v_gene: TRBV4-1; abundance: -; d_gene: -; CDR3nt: TGCGCCAGCAGCCAGGGCAGAGAGAAAGACAATGAGCAGTTCTTC; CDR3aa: CASSQGREKDNEQFF
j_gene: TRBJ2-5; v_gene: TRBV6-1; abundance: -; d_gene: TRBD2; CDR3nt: TGTGCCAGCAGTGAAGCCCTGGCTAGCGGGACAGAGACCCAGTACTTC; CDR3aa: CASSEALASGTETQYF
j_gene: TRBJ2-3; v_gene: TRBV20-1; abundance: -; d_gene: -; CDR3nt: TGCAGTGCCCCCCTCTCAGATACGCAGTATTTT; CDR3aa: CSAPLSDTQYF
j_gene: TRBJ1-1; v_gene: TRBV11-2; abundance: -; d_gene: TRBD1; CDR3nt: TGTGCCAGCAGCCGGGACGGACAGGCGAACACTGAAGCTTTCTTT; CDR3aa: CASSRDGQANTEAFF
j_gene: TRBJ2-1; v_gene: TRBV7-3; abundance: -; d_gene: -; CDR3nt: TGTGCCAGCAGCTCATCCGGACACTACAATGAGCAGTTCTTC; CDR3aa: CASSSSGHYNEQFF
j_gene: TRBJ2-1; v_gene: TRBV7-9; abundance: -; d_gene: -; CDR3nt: TGTGCCAGCAGCCGCCGACTAGGCGGTAGTGAGCAGTTCTTC; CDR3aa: CASSRRLGGSEQFF
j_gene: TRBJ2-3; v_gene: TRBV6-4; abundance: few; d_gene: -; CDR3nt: TGTGCCAGCAGTGCCTCCACTGTGGATACGCAGTATTTT; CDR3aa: CASSASTVDTQYF
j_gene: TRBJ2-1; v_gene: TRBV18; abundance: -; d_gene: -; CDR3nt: TGTGCCAGCTCACCGGCCCCGGGACTCCACTCCTACAATGAGCAGTTCTTC; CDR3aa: CASSPAPGLHSYNEQFF
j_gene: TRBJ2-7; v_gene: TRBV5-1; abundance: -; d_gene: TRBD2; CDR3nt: TGCGCCAGCAGCTTGGCCCCACTAGCGGGAGAGGCCTACGAGCAGTACTTC; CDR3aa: CASSLAPLAGEAYEQYF
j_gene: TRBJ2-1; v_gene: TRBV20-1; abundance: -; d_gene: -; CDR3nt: TGCAGTGCTCCTGGCTACAATGAGCAGTTCTTC; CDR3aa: CSAPGYNEQFF
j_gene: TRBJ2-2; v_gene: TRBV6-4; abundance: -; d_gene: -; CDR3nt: TGTGCCAGCACGTATAGGGAGGCCGGGGAGCTGTTTTTT; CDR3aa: CASTYREAGELFF
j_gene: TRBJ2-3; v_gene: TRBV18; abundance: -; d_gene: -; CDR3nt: TGTGCCAGCCTCACGGTTCGGGGGCGCAGTGCAGATACGCAGTATTTT; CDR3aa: CASLTVRGRSADTQYF
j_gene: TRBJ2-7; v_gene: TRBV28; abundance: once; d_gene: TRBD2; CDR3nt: TGTGCCAGCAGTAAAACTAGCGGGAGGCCCTACGAGCAGTACTTC; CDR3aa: CASSKTSGRPYEQYF